This T cell receptor beta chain was identified during a study of cytomegalovirus exposure and HLA in healthy donors. Findings and limits, study-wide: Across donors, sequencing depth was assumed by presence/absence analyses to be roughly uniform. The study listed roughly 160 cytomegalovirus-associated TCR beta chains. An observed cluster of highly shared sequence variants was recorded as a likely sequencing artifact.

The CDR3 loop spans 13 amino acids. Germline CDR1 SNHLY, CDR2 FYNNEI. The V end lost 4 bases, the J end lost 4 bases, and 8 bases lay between the germline ends. PCR amplification relied on 60 Vbeta primers (plus 13 Jbeta primers). Profiled with immunoSEQ multiplex PCR; TCRdb holds only in-frame clones, not every one. The data hold 200,000 to 250,000 clones, with 70% to 85% observed a single time. A remark on this clone: Its target is not known.

The receptor was derived from a male donor in good health and CMV-seronegative. The sequenced material came from PBMCs. This chain links TRBV2 with TRBJ1-5; no clear D. For the CDR3, the DNA is TGTGCCAGCAGTGTGTCACTTAATCAGCCCCAGCATTTT. Translation: CASSVSLNQPQHF.